Listed below are T cell receptor beta chains from one sample, sequenced in a study of blood T cells in healthy people across ages. TCRdb itself ran the 5' RACE reads through MiXCR, one entry per CDR3 protein. The sample holds under 1,000,000 distinct CDR3 sequences, around 45% seen once. The sample comprised blood. The receptors derive from an elderly man in good health. The CDR3 runs from the conserved cysteine through the conserved F or W. The D gene is left open where the match is weak. The size field is filled for only some rows; it gives once, few, many or a size class.

j_call	cdr3_length	v_call	d_call	clone_size	cdr3_aa	cdr3_nt
TRBJ2-1	16	TRBV4-2	TRBD1	-	CASSPAGTGDYNEQFF	TGTGCCAGCAGCCCCGCCGGGACAGGAGATTACAATGAGCAGTTCTTC
TRBJ1-2	13	TRBV29-1	-	-	CSVGARDNYGYTF	TGCAGCGTGGGAGCGAGGGACAACTATGGCTACACCTTC
TRBJ2-6	16	TRBV29-1	-	-	CSVEVRGEPGANVLTF	TGCAGCGTTGAAGTAAGGGGGGAGCCTGGGGCCAACGTCCTGACTTTC
TRBJ2-1	13	TRBV24-1	-	-	CATSDPLIRGQFF	TGTGCCACCAGTGATCCCCTAATCCGGGGGCAGTTCTTC
TRBJ1-1	13	TRBV12-3/TRBV12-4	-	-	CASSRLQGTEAFF	TGTGCCAGCAGTCGATTACAGGGCACTGAAGCTTTCTTT
TRBJ2-5	15	TRBV7-2	TRBD1	few	CASSFDSGGAETQYF	TGTGCCAGCAGCTTTGATTCAGGGGGCGCAGAGACCCAGTACTTC
TRBJ2-7	14	TRBV10-3	-	few	CAISESGETYEQYF	TGTGCCATCAGTGAGTCGGGTGAAACCTACGAGCAGTACTTC
TRBJ2-1	15	TRBV4-1	-	-	CASSQDSNFYNEQFF	TGCGCCAGCAGCCAAGATTCTAACTTCTACAATGAGCAGTTCTTC
TRBJ2-5	18	TRBV4-3	TRBD1	-	CASSQGVIRTGGGETQYF	TGCGCCAGCAGCCAAGGAGTTATAAGGACAGGGGGCGGCGAGACCCAGTACTTC
TRBJ2-1	15	TRBV20-1	TRBD2	-	CSADPRLAGGNEQFF	TGCAGTGCTGACCCCCGACTAGCGGGAGGCAATGAGCAGTTCTTC
TRBJ1-3	14	TRBV5-1	-	-	CASSSNGQPGTIYF	TGCGCCAGCAGCTCCAACGGACAACCTGGCACCATATATTTT
TRBJ2-3	13	TRBV29-1	-	few	CSVDGQNSDTQYF	TGCAGCGTTGATGGGCAGAACTCAGATACGCAGTATTTT
TRBJ2-3	14	TRBV10-3	TRBD1	-	CAISRDREADTQYF	TGTGCCATCAGTCGGGACAGGGAGGCAGATACGCAGTATTTT
TRBJ2-7	15	TRBV28	-	many	CASSSPGRATYEQYF	TGTGCCAGCAGTTCCCCGGGACGTGCAACCTACGAGCAGTACTTC
TRBJ2-1	13	TRBV6-1	TRBD1	few	CASSEGTGFEQFF	TGTGCCAGCAGTGAAGGGACAGGGTTTGAGCAGTTCTTC
TRBJ1-6	17	TRBV5-6	TRBD1	few	CASSLQLTDRGTSPLHF	TGTGCCAGCAGCTTGCAACTTACCGACAGGGGGACTTCACCCCTCCACTTT
TRBJ1-1	12	TRBV29-1	-	-	CSVAHQDTEAFF	TGCAGCGTCGCACATCAGGACACTGAAGCTTTCTTT
TRBJ2-3	14	TRBV25-1	-	-	CASSEWGGADTQYF	TGTGCCAGCAGTGAGTGGGGTGGCGCAGATACGCAGTATTTT
TRBJ2-7	13	TRBV27	-	-	CASPTPHSYEQYF	TGTGCCAGCCCCACGCCTCACTCCTACGAGCAGTACTTC
TRBJ2-5	15	TRBV27	-	once	CASSWTALLQETQYF	TGTGCCAGCAGCTGGACAGCCTTACTTCAAGAGACCCAGTACTTC
TRBJ2-7	13	TRBV7-2	-	-	CASRLDHYYEQYF	TGTGCCAGCAGACTGGACCATTACTACGAGCAGTACTTC
TRBJ2-2	17	TRBV6-2/TRBV6-3	-	few	CASSYGSGELNTGELFF	TGTGCCAGCAGTTACGGGTCAGGGGAACTGAACACCGGGGAGCTGTTTTTT
TRBJ2-3	14	TRBV7-3	-	-	CASSLNGRGDTQYF	TGTGCCAGCAGCTTAAACGGCAGGGGAGATACGCAGTATTTT
TRBJ1-6	13	TRBV4-1	TRBD1	-	CASSEDRGFPLHF	TGCGCCAGCAGCGAGGACAGGGGATTTCCCCTCCACTTT
TRBJ2-1	13	TRBV18	-	-	CASSGREPYEQFF	TGTGCCAGCTCAGGAAGGGAACCCTACGAGCAGTTCTTC
TRBJ2-5	16	TRBV24-1	-	-	CATSDWGRGNQETQYF	TGTGCCACCAGTGATTGGGGTCGCGGCAACCAAGAGACCCAGTACTTC
TRBJ2-1	16	TRBV5-1	TRBD2	-	CASSLEASGRATEQFF	TGCGCCAGCAGCTTGGAAGCTAGCGGGAGGGCCACTGAGCAGTTCTTC
TRBJ1-1	15	TRBV18	-	-	CASSPVAAMNTEAFF	TGTGCCAGCTCACCAGTGGCAGCTATGAACACTGAAGCTTTCTTT
TRBJ2-3	14	TRBV20-1	-	-	CSARERASTDTQYF	TGCAGTGCTAGGGAGCGCGCTAGCACAGATACGCAGTATTTT
TRBJ2-1	15	TRBV28	-	-	CASNRDIARNNEQFF	TGTGCCAGCAATCGGGACATAGCTCGAAACAATGAGCAGTTCTTC
TRBJ2-1	13	TRBV28	TRBD2	many	CASSGRSGDGQFF	TGTGCCAGCAGTGGACGGAGCGGGGATGGGCAGTTCTTC
TRBJ2-7	15	TRBV7-9	-	few	CASSPPLKRPYEQYF	TGTGCCAGCAGCCCCCCCCTAAAGCGTCCCTACGAGCAGTACTTC
TRBJ2-1	15	TRBV5-1	-	few	CASSLGVRGNNEQFF	TGCGCCAGCAGCTTGGGAGTCCGGGGTAACAATGAGCAGTTCTTC
TRBJ2-5	17	TRBV11-2	-	-	CASSLGGGGRDQETQYF	TGTGCCAGCAGCTTAGGGGGAGGGGGCAGAGACCAAGAGACCCAGTACTTC
TRBJ2-5	13	TRBV2	-	once	CASSVTTQETQYF	TGTGCCAGCAGTGTGACCACCCAAGAGACCCAGTACTTC
TRBJ2-3	16	TRBV11-2	-	few	CASTNWVEMSTDTQYF	TGTGCCAGCACCAATTGGGTAGAAATGAGCACAGATACGCAGTATTTT
TRBJ2-7	15	TRBV20-1	TRBD1	-	CSANRIQGAEYEQYF	TGCAGTGCAAATCGCATACAGGGGGCAGAATACGAGCAGTACTTC
TRBJ2-5	13	TRBV29-1	-	-	CSVPGLGGETQYF	TGCAGCGTCCCGGGGCTAGGGGGAGAGACCCAGTACTTC
TRBJ1-1	13	TRBV3-1	-	many	CASRSPGAPPTFF	TGTGCCAGCAGGTCACCCGGGGCCCCTCCGACTTTCTTT
TRBJ2-7	15	TRBV5-1	-	-	CASSFWDGSSYEQYF	TGCGCCAGCAGCTTCTGGGACGGGAGCTCCTACGAGCAGTACTTC
TRBJ2-3	14	TRBV7-2	-	-	CASSPQGRADTQYF	TGTGCCAGCAGCCCTCAGGGGCGGGCAGATACGCAGTATTTT
TRBJ2-7	14	TRBV27	TRBD2	few	CASSLKGRASEQYF	TGTGCCAGCAGTTTAAAAGGGAGGGCCAGCGAGCAGTACTTC
TRBJ2-5	19	TRBV20-1	-	-	CSARDLRGGGLLRGETQYF	TGCAGTGCTAGAGATCTAAGGGGAGGGGGACTACTAAGGGGGGAGACCCAGTACTTC
TRBJ2-7	16	TRBV7-2	TRBD1	-	CASSSEAGTGVGEQYF	TGTGCCAGCAGCTCGGAAGCCGGGACAGGGGTGGGAGAGCAGTACTTC
TRBJ2-5	14	TRBV9	-	-	CASSGLGVQETQYF	TGTGCCAGCAGCGGTCTGGGAGTCCAAGAGACCCAGTACTTC
TRBJ1-1	15	TRBV2	-	-	CASSEADGRGTEAFF	TGTGCCAGCAGTGAAGCGGACGGTAGGGGAACTGAAGCTTTCTTT
TRBJ2-7	17	TRBV7-2	-	few	CASSLVGIAGKTYEQYF	TGTGCCAGCAGCTTAGTAGGGATCGCGGGGAAGACCTACGAGCAGTACTTC
TRBJ2-7	15	TRBV5-4	-	few	CASSLGRGGAYEQYF	TGTGCCAGCAGCTTGGGCAGGGGCGGTGCCTACGAGCAGTACTTC
TRBJ1-3	16	TRBV7-2	-	-	CASSPRTVLPGNTIYF	TGTGCCAGCAGCCCACGGACAGTTCTACCTGGAAACACCATATATTTT
TRBJ2-5	16	TRBV12-3/TRBV12-4	TRBD2	many	CASSLLAGGLGETQYF	TGTGCCAGCAGTTTACTAGCGGGAGGATTAGGAGAGACCCAGTACTTC
TRBJ2-5	17	TRBV13	TRBD2	-	CASSFGRGGGYQETQYF	TGTGCCAGCAGCTTTGGTCGGGGGGGAGGGTACCAAGAGACCCAGTACTTC
TRBJ2-3	16	TRBV5-8	-	-	CASSLGLVVATDTQYF	TGTGCCAGCAGCTTGGGGTTGGTAGTTGCCACAGATACGCAGTATTTT
TRBJ2-1	17	TRBV20-1	TRBD2	many	CSANPDSSGSLRNEQFF	TGCAGTGCTAACCCCGACTCTAGCGGGAGCTTGAGAAATGAGCAGTTCTTC
TRBJ2-3	18	TRBV5-1	-	few	CASSPGRLGLMDTVPQYF	TGCGCCAGCAGCCCGGGACGGCTCGGTTTAATGGATACGGTTCCGCAGTATTTT
TRBJ2-5	13	TRBV11-2	-	-	CASSSVGKETQYF	TGTGCCAGCAGCTCGGTGGGGAAAGAGACCCAGTACTTC
TRBJ2-7	15	TRBV20-1	-	few	CSADPVRGGSYEQYF	TGCAGTGCCGACCCGGTGCGAGGTGGCTCCTACGAGCAGTACTTC
TRBJ2-7	14	TRBV24-1	-	-	CATEGRDSYNEQYF	TGTGCCACGGAGGGCCGAGACTCCTACAATGAGCAGTACTTC
TRBJ1-5	17	TRBV15	TRBD1	few	CATSRGRQGVESQPQHF	TGTGCCACCAGCCGCGGTCGGCAGGGGGTAGAAAGTCAGCCCCAGCATTTT
TRBJ2-3	16	TRBV15	TRBD2	-	CATSRGERLAADTQYF	TGTGCCACCAGCAGAGGTGAGAGACTAGCGGCAGATACGCAGTATTTT